A selection of T cell receptor beta chains follows, all from one sample in a study of cytomegalovirus exposure and HLA in healthy donors. The data were produced by immunoSEQ multiplex PCR, yet TCRdb's version contains in-frame clones alone and is incomplete. The sample totals 100,000 to 150,000 clones. The sequencing sample was made of PBMCs. The source of these receptors is a middle-aged woman in good health and CMV-seropositive. Both conserved end residues are part of each CDR3. The order of the fields is J gene, D gene, V gene, CDR3 DNA, CDR3 protein. The D gene is left open where the match is weak.

>TRBJ2-3|.|TRBV5-1
TGCGCCAGCAGCTCCGGGACTAGCACAGATACGCAGTATTTT
CASSSGTSTDTQYF
>TRBJ1-3|.|TRBV2
TGTGCCACCGGCGGGTTATCGGGAAACACCATATATTTT
CATGGLSGNTIYF
>TRBJ2-2|.|TRBV12-2
TGTGCAAGTCGCTTAGCGGGGGGGGACCCCCGGACAAGAGCGAACACCGGGGAGCTGTTTTTT
CASRLAGGDPRTRANTGELFF
>TRBJ2-3|TRBD2|TRBV5-1
TGCGCCAGCAGCGGGGGGGGGTCCGGGGCAGATACGCAGTATTTT
CASSGGGSGADTQYF
>TRBJ1-5|TRBD1|TRBV19
TGTGCCAGTAGTGCCGCGGGACAGGGGGATCAGCCCCAGCATTTT
CASSAAGQGDQPQHF
>TRBJ2-2|TRBD1|TRBV7-6
TGTGCCAGCAGCTTAGTCACAGGGGTGGGCACCGGGGAGCTGTTTTTT
CASSLVTGVGTGELFF
>TRBJ2-7|TRBD2|TRBV27
TGTGCCAGCGGGGAGGGAGGGTCCGAGCAGTACTTC
CASGEGGSEQYF
>TRBJ2-7|TRBD1|TRBV25-1
TGTGCCAGCAGCGGGACAGGGTTAAGGAACGAGCAGTACTTC
CASSGTGLRNEQYF
>TRBJ2-2|TRBD2|TRBV6-4
TGTGCCAGCAGTCAACTAGCGGGATACACCGGGGAGCTGTTTTTT
CASSQLAGYTGELFF
>TRBJ2-7|.|TRBV28
TGTGCCAGCAGTTTAGAGAGCTACGAGCAGTACTTC
CASSLESYEQYF
>TRBJ2-7|.|TRBV7-8
TGTGCCAGCAGCTCCAAAGAGACACCCTCCTACGAGCAGTACTTC
CASSSKETPSYEQYF
>TRBJ1-2|TRBD1|TRBV10-3
TGTGCCACTCAGGGGGCAATCTATGGCTACACCTTC
CATQGAIYGYTF
>TRBJ1-3|TRBD1|TRBV9
TGTGCCAGCAGCCGGGACAGCTCCTCTGGAAACACCATATATTTT
CASSRDSSSGNTIYF
>TRBJ2-5|TRBD2|TRBV9
TGTGCCAGCAGCGTCGGCCTAGCGGGAGCTGGAGAGACCCAGTACTTC
CASSVGLAGAGETQYF
>TRBJ2-7|TRBD1|TRBV28
TGTGCCAGCAGTCGAGGGGACAGGGCCTACGAGCAGTACTTC
CASSRGDRAYEQYF
>TRBJ2-7|TRBD1|TRBV19
TGTGCCAGTAGTATAGACCATCGGACAGGGGGCGAGCAGTACTTC
CASSIDHRTGGEQYF
>TRBJ1-1|TRBD1|TRBV9
TGTGCCAGCAGCGTACGGGACAGGGGGCAAACTGAAGCTTTCTTT
CASSVRDRGQTEAFF
>TRBJ2-2|TRBD2|TRBV27
TGTGCCACATATAGCGGGAGGGATACCGGGGAGCTGTTTTTT
CATYSGRDTGELFF
>TRBJ2-1|TRBD2|TRBV9
TGTGCCAGCAGCGTAGGGGACTATTTCAATGAGCAGTTCTTC
CASSVGDYFNEQFF
>TRBJ1-2|TRBD1|TRBV10-3
TGTGCCATCAGGGGACAGTCTTTTTATGGCTACACCTTC
CAIRGQSFYGYTF
>TRBJ2-7|TRBD1|TRBV28
TGTGCCATCAGCCTACGGGACAGAGCCTACGAGCAGTACTTC
CAISLRDRAYEQYF
>TRBJ1-2|TRBD1|TRBV5-6
TGTGCCAGCAGCTTGGCGGACAGGGTCTATGGCTACACCTTC
CASSLADRVYGYTF
>TRBJ1-5|.|TRBV7-6
TGTGCCAGCAGCTTAGCGGGAGGGGGCAATCAGCCCCAGCATTTT
CASSLAGGGNQPQHF
>TRBJ2-1|TRBD2|TRBV9
TGTGCCAGCAGCCGCCTTAGCGGGGACACCTACAATGAGCAGTTCTTC
CASSRLSGDTYNEQFF
>TRBJ2-5|TRBD2|TRBV9
TGTGCCAGCAGCGCCCCCCGGACTAGCGGGAGGGCGGAGACCCAGTACTTC
CASSAPRTSGRAETQYF
>TRBJ2-1|.|TRBV6-4
TGTGCCAGCAGTGACTTCTCAAGCAAGCCTTACAATGAGCAGTTCTTC
CASSDFSSKPYNEQFF